Listed below are T cell receptor beta chains from one sample, sequenced in a study of identical twins. Each CDR3 protein is one row after TCRdb ran MiXCR on the 5' RACE reads. Of some 1,600,000 distinct CDR3 sequences listed, less than 40% are singletons. Sequenced sample: cord blood. These TCRs come from a newborn girl in good health. The CDR3 runs from the conserved cysteine through the conserved F or W. Each record gives: clone size, V gene, J gene, D gene, CDR3 protein, CDR3 DNA. D genes are given only for firm matches. Clone size is shown for a subset of rows, as once, few, many or a class of expanded clone.

abundance: many
v_gene: TRBV4-1
j_gene: TRBJ2-1
d_gene: TRBD2
CDR3aa: CASSQGTSGGAYNEQFF
CDR3nt: TGCGCCAGCAGCCAAGGGACTAGCGGGGGGGCCTACAATGAGCAGTTCTTC

abundance: -
v_gene: TRBV7-6
j_gene: TRBJ1-5
d_gene: TRBD1
CDR3aa: CASSLQDRGPHQPQHF
CDR3nt: TGTGCCAGCAGCTTACAGGACAGGGGCCCCCATCAGCCCCAGCATTTT

abundance: few
v_gene: TRBV29-1
j_gene: TRBJ2-1
d_gene: TRBD2
CDR3aa: CSVGTRLTYNEQFF
CDR3nt: TGCAGCGTTGGGACTAGGCTGACCTACAATGAGCAGTTCTTC

abundance: -
v_gene: TRBV4-2
j_gene: TRBJ1-1
d_gene: -
CDR3aa: CASSQEGGIPEAFF
CDR3nt: TGTGCCAGCAGCCAAGAAGGAGGGATTCCTGAAGCTTTCTTT

abundance: few
v_gene: TRBV12-3/TRBV12-4
j_gene: TRBJ1-4
d_gene: -
CDR3aa: CASRYQDLNEKLFF
CDR3nt: TGTGCCAGCAGATATCAGGACCTTAATGAAAAACTGTTTTTT

abundance: -
v_gene: TRBV20-1
j_gene: TRBJ2-5
d_gene: TRBD1
CDR3aa: CSAFNPGQGEKETQYF
CDR3nt: TGCAGTGCTTTCAACCCGGGACAGGGGGAAAAAGAGACCCAGTACTTC

abundance: -
v_gene: TRBV20-1
j_gene: TRBJ2-1
d_gene: -
CDR3aa: CSARDLRTEQFF
CDR3nt: TGCAGTGCTAGAGACCTCCGGACAGAGCAGTTCTTC

abundance: -
v_gene: TRBV18
j_gene: TRBJ2-3
d_gene: -
CDR3aa: CASSPSTGKADTQYF
CDR3nt: TGTGCCAGCTCACCATCGACGGGGAAGGCAGATACGCAGTATTTT

abundance: -
v_gene: TRBV3-1
j_gene: TRBJ2-3
d_gene: TRBD2
CDR3aa: CASSQEGAGGHTQYF
CDR3nt: TGTGCCAGCAGCCAAGAGGGAGCGGGGGGACATACGCAGTATTTT

abundance: -
v_gene: TRBV29-1
j_gene: TRBJ2-5
d_gene: -
CDR3aa: CSVDEAGPLETQYF
CDR3nt: TGCAGCGTTGATGAGGCGGGACCACTAGAGACCCAGTACTTC

abundance: -
v_gene: TRBV29-1
j_gene: TRBJ2-5
d_gene: -
CDR3aa: CSVGRQPQETLYF
CDR3nt: TGCAGCGTTGGAAGACAGCCCCAAGAGACCCTGTACTTC

abundance: few
v_gene: TRBV29-1
j_gene: TRBJ2-7
d_gene: -
CDR3aa: CSVGHPITYEQYF
CDR3nt: TGCAGCGTTGGACACCCTATTACCTACGAGCAGTACTTC

abundance: -
v_gene: TRBV4-2
j_gene: TRBJ1-6
d_gene: TRBD1
CDR3aa: CASSQDRAGGFTYRNSPLHF
CDR3nt: TGTGCCAGCAGCCAAGATAGGGCAGGGGGCTTCACTTATAGAAATTCACCCCTCCACTTT

abundance: -
v_gene: TRBV20-1
j_gene: TRBJ1-1
d_gene: -
CDR3aa: CRGLIGDTEAFF
CDR3nt: TGCAGAGGCCTTATAGGGGACACTGAAGCTTTCTTT

abundance: -
v_gene: TRBV27
j_gene: TRBJ2-7
d_gene: -
CDR3aa: CASSPRPDPMHEQYF
CDR3nt: TGTGCCAGCAGTCCCCGTCCGGACCCAATGCACGAGCAGTACTTC

abundance: -
v_gene: TRBV2
j_gene: TRBJ2-1
d_gene: -
CDR3aa: CASSVWDLPPPNEQFF
CDR3nt: TGTGCCAGCAGTGTCTGGGACCTTCCCCCCCCCAATGAGCAGTTCTTC

abundance: -
v_gene: TRBV12-5
j_gene: TRBJ2-3
d_gene: TRBD2
CDR3aa: CASGLSETSGNLNTDTQYF
CDR3nt: TGTGCTAGTGGTTTGTCCGAGACTAGCGGAAACCTCAACACAGATACGCAGTATTTT

abundance: -
v_gene: TRBV6-1
j_gene: TRBJ1-1
d_gene: TRBD1
CDR3aa: CASSERVGTGGWTEAFF
CDR3nt: TGTGCCAGCAGTGAACGGGTGGGGACAGGGGGATGGACTGAAGCTTTCTTT

abundance: -
v_gene: TRBV3-1
j_gene: TRBJ2-7
d_gene: -
CDR3aa: CASSPHRPAAYEQYF
CDR3nt: TGTGCCAGCAGCCCCCACCGGCCGGCAGCCTACGAGCAGTACTTC

abundance: -
v_gene: TRBV7-2
j_gene: TRBJ2-1
d_gene: TRBD2
CDR3aa: CASSSTSGGAAYNEQFF
CDR3nt: TGTGCCAGCAGCAGCACTAGCGGGGGGGCCGCATATAATGAGCAGTTCTTC

abundance: -
v_gene: TRBV20-1
j_gene: TRBJ2-3
d_gene: -
CDR3aa: CSARWRTVTDTQYF
CDR3nt: TGCAGTGCTAGATGGCGGACGGTCACAGATACGCAGTATTTT

abundance: -
v_gene: TRBV24-1
j_gene: TRBJ2-5
d_gene: -
CDR3aa: CATSDPGQTQETQYF
CDR3nt: TGTGCCACCAGTGATCCCGGACAGACTCAAGAGACCCAGTACTTC

abundance: few
v_gene: TRBV5-5
j_gene: TRBJ1-6
d_gene: -
CDR3aa: CASSPTAQGYNSPLHF
CDR3nt: TGTGCCAGCAGCCCTACCGCCCAGGGTTATAATTCACCCCTCCACTTT

abundance: many
v_gene: TRBV11-2
j_gene: TRBJ2-3
d_gene: TRBD2
CDR3aa: CASSRRLAANTDTQYF
CDR3nt: TGTGCCAGCAGCCGCAGACTAGCGGCAAACACAGATACGCAGTATTTT

abundance: -
v_gene: TRBV20-1
j_gene: TRBJ1-5
d_gene: -
CDR3aa: CSARSWDGQNQPQHF
CDR3nt: TGCAGTGCTAGATCTTGGGACGGCCAGAATCAGCCCCAGCATTTT

abundance: -
v_gene: TRBV20-1
j_gene: TRBJ2-7
d_gene: -
CDR3aa: CSANLPTGGIWQYF
CDR3nt: TGCAGTGCCAACCTACCAACTGGAGGAATTTGGCAGTACTTC

abundance: -
v_gene: TRBV25-1
j_gene: TRBJ1-6
d_gene: TRBD1
CDR3aa: CASSERQGANSPLHF
CDR3nt: TGTGCCAGCAGTGAAAGACAGGGAGCTAATTCACCCCTCCACTTT

abundance: -
v_gene: TRBV5-1
j_gene: TRBJ2-5
d_gene: -
CDR3aa: CASSTPGRFQETQYF
CDR3nt: TGCGCCAGCAGCACTCCGGGACGGTTCCAAGAGACCCAGTACTTC